Described below is a single T cell receptor beta chain sequence and its context. Study processing details: Amplifying reference gene primers gave estimates of nucleated cell counts. This table comes from immunoSEQ multiplex PCR, and its TCRdb copy is limited to in-frame clones, with some not included. V and J calls plus clone size are reproduced from that table; the DNA served to infer D and trimming. The profile shows roughly 260,000 clones, around four fifths of them singletons. Germline-derived CDR1 and CDR2 are SGHNT and YENEEA. Trimming at V came to 5 bases and at J to 10 bases, leaving 6 bases not matched to a gene. This CDR3 is built from 14 residues. The data were obtained in a study of blood T cell repertoires in COVID-19. Study background: The study drew acute and convalescent COVID-19 samples from the United States, Italy and Spain. PBMCs, B-cell-depleted T cells, or T cells provided the cDNA or gDNA that made up the material.

Source material: peripheral blood. The origin of this receptor is a woman aged 40 to 49 with active or convalescent COVID-19. J is TRBJ2-1 and V is TRBV11-3; 12 positions agree with TRBD2. CDR3 nucleotide sequence: TGTGCCAGCAGCCCTAGCGGGGGGGCTCGGGAGCAGTTCTTC. As protein: CASSPSGGAREQFF.